This record looks at one TCR beta chain sequence and its context. The specificity of this receptor is unknown. No per-base quality is available; no much larger clone lies one base away. For the CD8 naive samples, CD45RO-negative cells were positively selected for CCR7, yielding a CD45RA+CCR7+ population from which TemRA cells were excluded. The donors were healthy, HIV-negative adults with no recently reported acute infections or vaccinations. Every donor was a Caucasian adult living in Nashville, Tennessee, USA. Blood was obtained by leukapheresis, after which PBMCs were separated by Ficoll-Histopaque density gradient centrifugation and cryopreserved in liquid nitrogen vapor phase. Purity and quantity of every magnetically sorted T cell population were checked by analytical flow cytometry. Genomic DNA was isolated from every sorted fraction and measured by UV absorbance on a Nanodrop 2000c. This sample is part of a study of shared clonotypes between healthy human individuals (dated by TCRdb to 2020 to 2021). With regard to the full study: The cohort comprised two women and a few men aged 18 to 49 years. For each donor, CD4 naive and CD4 memory were each run on three plates, CD8 naive on two plates, and CD8 memory on one plate. The study deeply sequenced blood TCR repertoires of roughly five healthy adults to estimate repertoire size and the extent of clonotype sharing between individuals. Different laboratories and diverse techniques were used to prepare libraries and sequence TCR repertoires, to increase sequencing depth and limit assay-specific biases. Leukapheresis yielded between about 0.85 and 10 billion PBMCs per donor.

Using the deep immunoSEQ assay, multiplex PCR amplified TCR CDR3 regions from genomic DNA. For each cell subset, the extracted genomic DNA was distributed evenly across all wells of several immunoSEQ 96-well plates, and each plate served as one replicate. For sorted subsets, each replicate PCR was loaded with approximately 200 ng genomic DNA, equivalent to about 30,000 T cell genomes. The purified libraries were quantified using a Qubit 3.0 fluorometer, sized with a Bioanalyzer 2100, and then quantified again using the KAPA Library Quantification kit. Every immunoSEQ 96-well plate was sequenced on a dedicated single-read 150-cycle Illumina NextSeq 550 flow cell. On the authors' methods: Because only junctional sequences without quality scores were contained in the immunoSEQ output, filtering matching that applied to full-length reads could not be performed. To assign V/J genes and CDR3, sequences were annotated against IMGT germline references using PyIR, a Python wrapper for IgBLAST v1.9. Reads were filtered out if the reads had weak V/J assignments (E-value above 1e-6), no CDR3, stop codons, out-of-frame junctions, or ambiguous translated residues. A V3J clonotype was defined by an identical inferred V gene, J gene, and CDR3 amino acid sequence. Percentage overlap between repertoires was calculated by dividing the number of shared unique clonotypes by the size of the smaller repertoire. Three approaches were used to assess repertoire richness: RTK rarefaction, the Chao1 estimator, and Recon v2.1 estimates of unobserved clonotypes. For all TCRbeta clonotypes obtained by the gDNA method from a few donors, generation probabilities were computed with OLGA. Drawn from immuneACCESS, this table holds only the in-frame rearrangements with V and J called that TCRdb kept. Clones are partly lost; checked studies trace under half to an unresolved V gene and leave the rest unexplained. That table gives V, J and clone size, and the DNA gave D and trimming. This sample lists around 1.9 million clones; under 95% were detected once. The top ten hold 1.5% to 2% of the sample.

From the germline V gene, CDR1 is SNHLY and CDR2 is FYNNEI. The CDR3 spans 16 residues, from the cysteine through the phenylalanine. The retained sequence is limited to the CDR3, 48 bases, with the frame set at the first base. V was cut back by 3 bases and J by 2 bases, leaving a gap of 14 bases between them. Overall study results and their limits: Larger estimated clonotype richness was generally found for naive subsets than for memory subsets. Compared with non-shared clonotypes, clonotypes shared by all four sorted-subset donors had higher generation probabilities. Approximately 5% of naive CD4, roughly 3.5% of naive CD8, 2.3% of memory CD4, and 0.35% to 0.4% of memory CD8 clonotypes were shared across a handful of donors. Sampling was restricted to blood, and TCR repertoires in tissues likely differ from the TCR repertoires found in blood. The small number of donors limited the genetic and exposure-history diversity represented. Based on pairwise subsampling, the degree of clonotype sharing among donors was expected to be affected by sequencing depth. Incomplete sequencing was indicated by rarefaction of sorted-subset datasets, despite the large sequencing depth.

The chain is encoded by TRBV2 joined to TRBJ1-5; there is no confident call for the D gene. This clonotype originated in a young man in good health. Some clones in this sample may be carry-over from other donors' samples. Sequenced input: naive CD8+ T cells from PBMCs. This specimen's cell subset or site label, interpreted: CD45RA+CCR7+. In nucleotides, the sequence is TGTGCCAGCAGTGAGAGGCTCGTGAAGGGCAATCAGCCCCAGCATTTT. Translated, this gives CASSERLVKGNQPQHF. The CDR3, completed at both ends by the reference TRBV2 and TRBJ1-5 genes, gives the full variable domain EPEVTQTPSHQVTQMGQEVILRCVPISNHLYFYWYRQILGQKVEFLVSFYNNEISEKSEIFDDQFSVERPDGSNFTLKIRSTKLEDSAMYFCASSERLVKGNQPQHFGDGTRLSIL.